These 21 T cell receptor beta chains share one sample of origin, sequenced in a study of cytomegalovirus exposure and HLA in healthy donors. PCR involved 60 Vbeta and 13 Jbeta primers. Data came from immunoSEQ multiplex PCR; TCRdb stores just in-frame clones and leaves some out. The sample consists of approximately 100,000 clones, 70% to 85% of them appearing once. The sequencing sample was made of PBMCs. All receptors derive from a woman younger than 35 in good health and CMV-seronegative.

This chain joins TRBV29-1 and TRBJ2-7; D may be TRBD1 (5 bases). Germline values: CDR1 SQVTM, CDR2 ANQGSEA. V lost 4 bases and J lost 6, with 13 bases in between. This CDR3 is built from 12 residues. In nucleotides, the CDR3 is TGCAGCGTTGGCAGGGCATTTTTCGAGCAGTACTTC. Translating gives CSVGRAFFEQYF.

CDR3 sequence (DNA): TGCAGCGCCACAGGGGGCTTGTACAATGAGCAGTTCTTC. Translating it yields CSATGGLYNEQFF. This chain links TRBV29-1 with TRBJ2-1; TRBD1 aligns across 9 bases. The germline gives CDR1 SQVTM, CDR2 ANQGSEA. V lost 7 bases, J lost 4 bases, and 5 bases stayed unmatched. The CDR3 is made up of 13 amino acids.

V usage is TRBV19 and J usage is TRBJ1-4; D gene uncertain. Deletions cut 1 base from V and 5 bases from J, with 5 bases between. The CDR3 length is 13 residues. CDR1 and CDR2 from the germline V gene are LNHDA and SQIVND (reference sequence). CDR3 residues: CASSIGVNEKLFF. CDR3 DNA: TGTGCCAGTAGTATAGGCGTAAATGAAAAACTGTTTTTT.

The gene calls are TRBV5-1 and TRBJ1-1, with TRBD1 matching 9 bases. The CDR3 contains 14 residues. Germline V gene lookup returns CDR1 SGHRS and CDR2 YFSETQ. With V trimmed by 4 bases and J by 1 base, 2 bases remained unmatched. CDR3 protein: CASSDRGGNTEAFF. CDR3 in DNA: TGCGCCAGCAGCGACAGGGGGGGGAACACTGAAGCTTTCTTT.

The count of this clone is one. The genes are TRBV7-8 and TRBJ2-6; tentative D call: TRBD1 (6 bases). The V gene lost 0 bases and the J gene lost 0 bases, with 12 bases spanning the gap. The length of the CDR3 is 18 residues. CDR1 and CDR2 from the germline V gene are SGHVS and FQNEAQ. The CDR3 is CASSLAGGQPSGANVLTF. Written as DNA, the CDR3 is TGTGCCAGCAGCTTAGCAGGTGGACAGCCCTCTGGGGCCAACGTCCTGACTTTC.

CDR3 in DNA: TGTGCCAGCAATCCATTACGGGGAGGCGATGGCTACACCTTC. Its protein is CASNPLRGGDGYTF. The genes are TRBV2 and TRBJ1-2; D remains ambiguous. Trimming took 7 bases from V and 6 from J, leaving 18 bases between them. The CDR3 totals 14 residues. The germline gives CDR1 SNHLY, CDR2 FYNNEI. Full variable domain (rest looked up from reference TRBV2 and TRBJ1-2): EPEVTQTPSHQVTQMGQEVILRCVPISNHLYFYWYRQILGQKVEFLVSFYNNEISEKSEIFDDQFSVERPDGSNFTLKIRSTKLEDSAMYFCASNPLRGGDGYTFGSGTRLTVV.

The J gene is TRBJ2-3, the V gene TRBV6-4, with 8 positions matching TRBD2. The CDR3 runs 15 residues. After removal of 0 bases from V and 2 bases from J, the junction contained 1 base not matched to a gene. Germline lookup yields CDR1 MRHNA and CDR2 SNTAGT. The CDR3 sequence: CASSDSSGNTDTQYF. In DNA, the CDR3 is TGTGCCAGCAGTGACTCTAGCGGGAACACAGATACGCAGTATTTT.

The chain combines TRBV30 with TRBJ2-3; D might be TRBD2 (7 bases). V was trimmed by 3 bases and J by 0 bases, leaving 25 bases between them. From germline, CDR1 is GTSNPN and CDR2 SVGIG (reference sequence). The CDR3 loop spans 19 amino acids. CDR3 bases: TGTGCCTGGAGCCGGGACTACAGACCGAGGGGGAATAGCACAGATACGCAGTATTTT. This gives the protein CAWSRDYRPRGNSTDTQYF.

The V gene is TRBV11-1, the J gene TRBJ2-3; 10 nucleotides line up with TRBD1. The CDR3 loop spans 16 amino acids. Germline CDR1 is SGHAT and CDR2 is FQDESV (reference sequence). V lost 4 bases, J lost 4 bases, and 8 bases stayed unmatched. CDR3 nucleotides: TGTGCCAGCAGCTCTAGACAGGGGGCTATCGCAGATACGCAGTATTTT. Encoded protein: CASSSRQGAIADTQYF.

This chain connects TRBV19 to TRBJ2-7; 7 bases fit TRBD2. Germline V lookup: CDR1 LNHDA, CDR2 SQIVND (reference sequence). The CDR3 is 13 amino acids. The junction had 5 bases not matched to a gene; V was cut back by 3 bases and J by 6 bases. CDR3 DNA sequence: TGTGCCAGTAGTATGGGGGAGGGGCTCGAGCAGTACTTC. Translated, it gives CASSMGEGLEQYF.

V is TRBV2 and J is TRBJ2-6; D is undetermined. CDR3 size: 15 residues. Per the germline V gene, CDR1 is SNHLY and CDR2 is FYNNEI. V dropped 4 bases and J dropped 3 bases, with 10 bases sitting between them. The CDR3 is CASSAASDGANVLTF. CDR3 in DNA: TGTGCCAGCAGTGCAGCATCAGATGGGGCCAACGTCCTGACTTTC. Complete variable domain (other parts from reference TRBV2 and TRBJ2-6): EPEVTQTPSHQVTQMGQEVILRCVPISNHLYFYWYRQILGQKVEFLVSFYNNEISEKSEIFDDQFSVERPDGSNFTLKIRSTKLEDSAMYFCASSAASDGANVLTFGAGSRLTVL.

This clone has more than one count but fewer than ten. In nucleotides, the CDR3 is TGTGCCAGCAGTGAAGGGCCAAGCTGGGTTTTCTTT. Protein: CASSEGPSWVFF. The genes are TRBV25-1 and TRBJ1-1; D not resolved. CDR1 MGHDK and CDR2 SYGVNS come from the germline V gene. The CDR3 is 12 amino acids. Trimming shortened V by 2 bases and J by 13 bases, and 14 bases separated the two germline ends.

This clone was picked up one time. V and J are TRBV5-8 and TRBJ1-2; a possible D gene is TRBD1 (6 bases). V lost 4 bases and J 4 bases, leaving 11 bases between the germline ends. The germline CDR1 and CDR2 sequences are SGHTS and YDEGEE. The CDR3 length is 13 residues. The chain's CDR3 is CASSRRGPYGYTF. CDR3 sequence (DNA): TGTGCCAGCAGCCGCAGGGGACCCTATGGCTACACCTTC.

The chain uses TRBV5-1 and TRBJ2-1; 8 nucleotides agree with TRBD2. V trimming: 5 bases; J trimming: 1 base; junction bases outside the gene matches: 2. Germline CDR1 SGHRS, CDR2 YFSETQ. This CDR3 is 14 amino acids long. The CDR3 region has the DNA TGCGCCAGCAGGCGGGAGGTTTCCTACAATGAGCAGTTCTTC. Its translation is CASRREVSYNEQFF.

This chain joins TRBV28 and TRBJ1-6; tentatively, D is TRBD1 (6 bases). V was cut by 3 bases and J by 7 bases, with 10 bases left in between. CDR3 length: 14 amino acids. Germline V gene sequence: CDR1 MDHEN, CDR2 SYDVKM. CDR3 coding DNA: TGTGCCAGCAGTTTCACAAGGGGGAATTCACCCCTCCACTTT. It yields the protein CASSFTRGNSPLHF.

J is TRBJ1-1 and V is TRBV10-3, with 8 positions matching TRBD1. Germline V gene data show CDR1 as ENHRY and CDR2 as SYGVKD. This CDR3 spans 14 amino acids. J lost 3 bases, V lost 5 bases, and 5 bases had no gene match. Here the CDR3 DNA reads TGTGCCATCAGTTCCGAGGGACAGGACACTGAAGCTTTCTTT. Translated, it gives CAISSEGQDTEAFF.

V usage is TRBV9 and J usage is TRBJ2-1, with D possibly matching TRBD1 (6 bases). This CDR3 has 17 residues. The V gene lost 1 base and the J gene lost 0 bases, with 14 bases spanning the gap. CDR1 and CDR2 (germline): SGDLS, YYNGEE. The CDR3 loop reads CASSVLGGRSSYNEQFF. The CDR3 DNA follows: TGTGCCAGCAGCGTATTAGGGGGACGGAGCTCCTACAATGAGCAGTTCTTC.

This sequence joins TRBV5-6 and TRBJ1-1; no reliable D call. The V end lost 2 bases, the J end lost 1 base, and 15 bases lay between the germline ends. CDR1 is SGHDT and CDR2 is YYEEEE in the germline V gene. This CDR3 has 16 residues. CDR3 amino acids: CASSFSLFFRNTEAFF. CDR3 sequence (DNA): TGTGCCAGCAGCTTTTCTCTTTTCTTTCGGAACACTGAAGCTTTCTTT.

V is TRBV7-9 and J is TRBJ2-7; 7 bases agree with TRBD1. The germline V gene has CDR1 SEHNR and CDR2 FQNEAQ (reference sequence). The ends lost 4 bases at V and 0 bases at J; junction bases unmatched: 3. CDR3 length: 14 residues. CDR3 nucleotides: TGTGCCAGCAGCTCTCGGGACAGCTCCTACGAGCAGTACTTC. Its translation: CASSSRDSSYEQYF. Looking up the rest from reference TRBV7-9 and TRBJ2-7 gives the full variable domain: DTGVSQNPRHKITKRGQNVTFRCDPISEHNRLYWYRQTLGQGPEFLTYFQNEAQLEKSRLLSDRFSAERPKGSFSTLEIQRTEQGDSAMYLCASSSRDSSYEQYFGPGTRLTVT.

The rearrangement uses TRBV5-1 and TRBJ2-1; D is perhaps TRBD2 (6 bases). The germline V gene has CDR1 SGHRS and CDR2 YFSETQ. The CDR3 consists of 16 residues. Between the trimmed V and J ends, which lost 5 bases and 7 bases, there was a span of 22 bases. CDR3 DNA: TGCGCCAGCAGGGACGCGGTGCGGGAAACGGGTAATGAGCAGTTCTTC. Protein sequence: CASRDAVRETGNEQFF. The whole variable domain, remainder taken from reference TRBV5-1 and TRBJ2-1, is KAGVTQTPRYLIKTRGQQVTLSCSPISGHRSVSWYQQTPGQGLQFLFEYFSETQRNKGNFPGRFSGRQFSNSRSEMNVSTLELGDSALYLCASRDAVRETGNEQFFGPGTRLTVL.

This chain joins TRBV30 and TRBJ2-7; no clear D gene. Germline lookup yields CDR1 GTSNPN and CDR2 SVGIG (reference sequence). V was cut by 3 bases and J by 4 bases, with 7 bases left in between. This CDR3 contains 11 residues. CDR3 in amino acids: CAWSGRYEQYF. The CDR3 DNA follows: TGTGCCTGGAGCGGTCGGTACGAGCAGTACTTC. Variable domain in full (rest from reference TRBV30 and TRBJ2-7): SQTIHQWPATLVQPVGSPLSLECTVEGTSNPNLYWYRQAAGRGLQLLFYSVGIGQISSEVPQNLSASRPQDRQFILSSKKLLLSDSGFYLCAWSGRYEQYFGPGTRLTVT.